This T cell receptor beta chain was recorded in a study of cytomegalovirus exposure and HLA in healthy donors. General observations from the study: Analysis was carried out at a later point, and it linked a missense DCLRE1C variant to TCR beta V- and J-gene trimming. The listing of 150 to 200 TCR beta chains classed them as cytomegalovirus-associated. Reportedly, diagnosis of cytomegalovirus status by the classifier showed high specificity and sensitivity. TCR beta chains associated with HLA were, in a later analysis, more clonally expanded than equally common others.

About this clone: The antigen is not known.

The V gene's germline CDR1 is SGHAT and CDR2 FQNNGV. The CDR3 is 14 residues long. Trimming left V 1 base short and J 7 bases short, with 13 bases between. PCR used 60 Vbeta primers and 13 Jbeta primers. Sequencing was performed with immunoSEQ multiplex PCR; in TCRdb, only in-frame clones are kept and a portion is missing. The data contain 170,000 or so clones, over 70% of them singletons. The chain combines TRBV11-2 with TRBJ1-1; maybe TRBD1 (6 bases). The sequenced sample was PBMCs. The receptor was isolated from a woman aged 30 to 39 in good health and CMV-seropositive. CDR3 in DNA: TGTGCCAGCAGCTTAGTGGGGGGGCTTGGTGAAGCTTTCTTT. The encoded protein is CASSLVGGLGEAFF.